Each of the 28 T cell receptor beta chains below was sequenced from the same sample in a study of blood T cell repertoires in COVID-19. Produced via immunoSEQ multiplex PCR; TCRdb's table is partial and in-frame only. The sample holds 250,000 or so clones, roughly 88% seen once. Sequencing was carried out using PBMCs or T cells enriched from blood (not recorded which). The origin of the receptors is a woman in her thirties or forties who had been exposed to COVID-19.

The chain has TRBV10-3 and TRBJ1-1, with D possibly TRBD1 on 6 matching bases. This CDR3 region has 14 residues. The germline V and J ends were trimmed by 3 bases and 4 bases, with 12 bases remaining between them. Germline V gene sequence: CDR1 ENHRY, CDR2 SYGVKD. CDR3 coding DNA: TGTGCCATCAGTGAAGCAGGGGAAATCACTGAAGCTTTCTTT. Protein: CAISEAGEITEAFF.

The chain recombines TRBV7-9 with TRBJ1-2; D is unclear. V was cut by 5 bases and J by 8 bases, with 15 bases left in between. The CDR3 length is 13 residues. The germline CDR1 and CDR2 sequences are SEHNR and FQNEAQ (reference sequence). CDR3 sequence reads: CASSAETRGGYTF. The CDR3 DNA follows: TGTGCCAGCAGCGCCGAGACGCGAGGGGGCTACACCTTC.

The chain has TRBV7-2 and TRBJ2-5; D is undetermined. The CDR3 runs 14 residues. Germline CDR1 is SGHTA and CDR2 is FQGNSA. V shed 3 bases and J shed 5 bases, with 13 bases lying between them. The CDR3 protein is CASSLPPLGETQYF. In nucleotides, the CDR3 is TGTGCCAGCAGCTTGCCTCCCCTCGGGGAGACCCAGTACTTC.

The chain links TRBV7-2 to TRBJ2-1, with 9 bases fitting TRBD1. Per germline, CDR1 SGHTA and CDR2 FQGNSA. V was pared by 5 bases and J by 8 bases, with 4 bases of the junction left unmatched. There are 13 residues in the CDR3. CDR3 protein: CASSPQGADEQFF. The CDR3 DNA is TGTGCCAGCAGCCCACAGGGGGCGGATGAGCAGTTCTTC.

This chain joins TRBV13 and TRBJ1-6; TRBD1 agrees at 9 bases. Germline V gene data show CDR1 as PRHDT and CDR2 as FYEKMQ (reference sequence). V shed 6 bases, J shed 7 bases, and the junction held 16 bases outside the gene matches. The CDR3 extends over 18 amino acids. In DNA, the CDR3 is TGTGCCAGCAGTTTTCTTCCCCCGTCCGGGACAGGGAATTCACCCCTCCACTTT. It is translated as CASSFLPPSGTGNSPLHF.

The chain joins TRBV9 to TRBJ2-5; 9 bases line up with TRBD2. Germline trimming cut 2 bases from V and 5 bases from J; bases unmatched to any gene: 7. CDR3 size: 15 residues. From germline, CDR1 is SGDLS and CDR2 YYNGEE. This chain's CDR3 is CASSVASGMRETQYF. For the CDR3, the DNA is TGTGCCAGCAGCGTGGCTAGCGGGATGCGCGAGACCCAGTACTTC.

J is TRBJ2-2 and V is TRBV19; 8 bases agree with TRBD1. The junction had 16 bases not matched to a gene; V was cut back by 5 bases and J by 5 bases. The CDR3 sequence is 18 residues long. Germline V gene data show CDR1 as LNHDA and CDR2 as SQIVND (reference sequence). The CDR3: CASSVPTDRAVGTGELFF. The CDR3 DNA reads TGTGCCAGTAGTGTCCCGACGGACAGGGCGGTTGGGACCGGGGAGCTGTTTTTT.

V is TRBV5-1 and J is TRBJ1-5; 11 bases map to TRBD1. The CDR3 has 16 residues. Germline CDR1 is SGHRS and CDR2 is YFSETQ. V was clipped by 0 bases and J by 6 bases; unmatched bases: 5. The CDR3, as DNA: TGCGCCAGCAGCTTGGGAGGACAGGGGGCAAGTCAGCCCCAGCATTTT. It encodes CASSLGGQGASQPQHF.

CDR3 in amino acids: CSVDIEGFSTEAFF. The CDR3 nucleotides are TGCAGCGTTGATATCGAGGGTTTTAGCACTGAAGCTTTCTTT. J is TRBJ1-1 and V is TRBV29-1; D is unresolved. Trimming stripped 3 bases from V and 4 bases from J, with 15 bases between. There are 14 residues in the CDR3. From germline, CDR1 is SQVTM and CDR2 ANQGSEA. The entire variable domain, with the rest obtained from reference TRBV29-1 and TRBJ1-1, is as follows: SAVISQKPSRDICQRGTSLTIQCQVDSQVTMMFWYRQQPGQSLTLIATANQGSEATYESGFVIDKFPISRPNLTFSTLTVSNMSPEDSSIYLCSVDIEGFSTEAFFGQGTRLTVV.

The chain is built from TRBV18 and TRBJ2-2, with D perhaps TRBD1 (5 bases). The CDR3 totals 15 residues. V was shortened by 1 base and J by 6 bases, with 12 bases between the two germline ends. Germline assignment: CDR1 KGHSH and CDR2 LQKENI. CDR3 amino acids: CASSPQRQGPGELFF. CDR3 sequence (DNA): TGTGCCAGCTCACCACAGCGTCAGGGCCCCGGGGAGCTGTTTTTT.

This rearrangement joins TRBV19 to TRBJ1-6; D is undetermined. V dropped 10 bases and J dropped 6 bases, with 16 bases sitting between them. This CDR3 spans 14 amino acids. Germline CDR1 reads LNHDA; CDR2 reads SQIVND (reference sequence). The DNA of the CDR3 is TGTGCCACCAGGCGAGAGAACTTTAATTCACCCCTCCACTTT. Its translation is CATRRENFNSPLHF. Together with reference TRBV19 and TRBJ1-6, the CDR3 gives the full variable domain: DGGITQSPKYLFRKEGQNVTLSCEQNLNHDAMYWYRQDPGQGLRLIYYSQIVNDFQKGDIAEGYSVSREKKESFPLTVTSAQKNPTAFYLCATRRENFNSPLHFGNGTRLTVT.

V gene TRBV18 combines with J gene TRBJ2-7; 9 positions agree with TRBD2. Germline CDR1 is KGHSH and CDR2 is LQKENI. This CDR3 is 17 amino acids long. The trim removed 4 bases at V and 2 bases at J, leaving 12 bases unmatched. The CDR3 DNA reads as TGTGCCAGCTCACTCATCCCCCTAGCGGGGTCTACCTACGAGCAGTACTTC. Translation gives CASSLIPLAGSTYEQYF.

This clone appeared many times. The rearrangement joins TRBV25-1 to TRBJ1-1; perhaps TRBD1 as D (6 bases). The germline gives CDR1 MGHDK, CDR2 SYGVNS. CDR3 size: 14 residues. V was shortened by 2 bases and J by 5 bases, with 12 bases between the two germline ends. CDR3 DNA sequence: TGTGCCAGCAGTGAACAGGGGCAGTTAACTGAAGCTTTCTTT. This encodes CASSEQGQLTEAFF.

V is TRBV3-1 (or the pseudogene TRBV3-2) and J is TRBJ1-1, with D perhaps TRBD1 (6 bases). The CDR3 length is 15 residues. The germline CDR1 and CDR2 sequences are LGHDT and YNNKEL (reference sequence). The V and J ends lost 4 bases and 0 bases respectively, with 12 bases between them. CDR3 sequence (DNA): TGTGCCAGCAGCCGTCGAACAGGGATGAACACTGAAGCTTTCTTT. This codes for CASSRRTGMNTEAFF.

DNA for the CDR3: TGCAGCGGCGGGGGACGGCAGGGAGGAGAGACCCAGTACTTC. Its protein product is CSGGGRQGGETQYF. This rearrangement joins TRBV29-1 to TRBJ2-5, with 7 bases aligning to TRBD2. The trim removed 7 bases at V and 4 bases at J, leaving 12 bases unmatched. From germline, CDR1 is SQVTM and CDR2 ANQGSEA. The CDR3 length is 14 residues.

This clone has more than one count but fewer than ten. J is TRBJ1-2 and V is TRBV11-1; 9 bases match TRBD1. This CDR3 region has 16 residues. The J segment lost 2 bases and the V segment lost 2 bases, leaving 6 bases of the junction unmatched. Germline V gene sequence: CDR1 SGHAT, CDR2 FQDESV (reference sequence). CDR3 in amino acids: CASSLMDRGSNYGYTF. CDR3 in DNA: TGTGCCAGCAGCTTAATGGACAGGGGATCAAACTATGGCTACACCTTC.

The rearrangement links TRBV6-1 to TRBJ1-4; the match to TRBD1 covers 7 bases. Losses at the gene ends were 3 bases for V and 7 bases for J; bases not matched to a gene: 8. The CDR3 length is 15 residues. The germline V gene encodes CDR1 MNHNS and CDR2 SASEGT. CDR3 DNA: TGTGCCAGCAGTGACGGACAGGTCGCGGGTGAAAAACTGTTTTTT. This encodes CASSDGQVAGEKLFF.

This clone appeared a few times. The rearrangement joins TRBV6-1 to TRBJ1-1; D gene unclear. V was clipped by 1 base and J by 1 base, with 7 bases between them. CDR1 MNHNS and CDR2 SASEGT come from the germline V gene. The length of the CDR3 is 14 residues. The CDR3 coding sequence is TGTGCCAGCAGTGAAGAAGCGGCGAACACTGAAGCTTTCTTT. Translation gives CASSEEAANTEAFF.

This sequence joins TRBV24-1 and TRBJ1-1, with D possibly matching TRBD1 (6 bases). The CDR3 is 14 amino acids. Per the germline V gene, CDR1 is KGHDR and CDR2 is SFDVKD. Trimming stripped 4 bases from V and 2 bases from J, with 10 bases between. The CDR3 DNA reads TGTGCCACCAGTGACGGACAGTCAAACACTGAAGCTTTCTTT. It specifies CATSDGQSNTEAFF.

CDR3 DNA sequence: TGTGCCAGCACTTTCGGGACAGGAGGTCAGCCCCAGCATTTT. It translates to CASTFGTGGQPQHF. The V call is TRBV2, the J call TRBJ1-5, with 8 bases lining up with TRBD1. The germline V gene has CDR1 SNHLY and CDR2 FYNNEI. The V segment lost 7 bases and the J segment 6 bases; nucleotides outside the gene matches: 8. The length of the CDR3 is 14 residues.

V usage is TRBV28 and J usage is TRBJ1-2; no clear D gene. The CDR3 covers 14 residues. Germline CDR1 MDHEN, CDR2 SYDVKM. V was cut by 5 bases and J by 2 bases, with 12 bases left in between. CDR3 nucleotide sequence: TGTGCCAGCAGTCGGTTGGGAGGGAACTATGGCTACACCTTC. This gives the protein CASSRLGGNYGYTF.

This clone was observed once. V is TRBV9 and J is TRBJ2-1, with a tentative D call TRBD2 (6 bases). Germline CDR1 reads SGDLS; CDR2 reads YYNGEE. The germline V and J ends were trimmed by 0 bases and 2 bases, with 15 bases remaining between them. The CDR3 contains 17 residues. The CDR3 sequence is CASSVGLAGSPYNEQFF. In DNA form, the CDR3 reads TGTGCCAGCAGCGTAGGACTCGCGGGGAGCCCCTACAATGAGCAGTTCTTC.

The J gene is TRBJ2-7, the V gene TRBV5-1, with no clear D. The V gene's germline CDR1 is SGHRS and CDR2 YFSETQ. This CDR3 spans 12 amino acids. Trimming left V 0 bases short and J 4 bases short, with 5 bases between. The CDR3 sequence is CASSLDGYEQYF. Here the CDR3 DNA reads TGCGCCAGCAGCTTGGACGGGTACGAGCAGTACTTC.

V and J are TRBV18 and TRBJ2-1, with a tentative D call TRBD1 (6 bases). Between the trimmed V and J ends, which lost 5 bases and 5 bases, there was a span of 19 bases. The length of the CDR3 is 16 residues. Germline loops: CDR1 KGHSH, CDR2 LQKENI. Here the CDR3 reads CASSIQGLGRDNEQFF. The CDR3 DNA sequence: TGTGCCAGCTCAATACAGGGCTTGGGCCGAGACAATGAGCAGTTCTTC. Filled out from reference TRBV18 and TRBJ2-1, the complete variable domain reads NAGVMQNPRHLVRRRGQEARLRCSPMKGHSHVYWYRQLPEEGLKFMVYLQKENIIDESGMPKERFSAEFPKEGPSILRIQQVVRGDSAAYFCASSIQGLGRDNEQFFGPGTRLTVL.

The chain recombines TRBV25-1 with TRBJ1-6; D is perhaps TRBD1 (5 bases). The CDR3 loop spans 14 amino acids. CDR1 MGHDK and CDR2 SYGVNS come from the germline V gene. Trimming took off 3 bases at V and 6 bases at J, with 9 bases between the two ends. CDR3 DNA: TGTGCCAGCAGTGAGGGCCAGGGTAATTCACCCCTCCACTTT. Its translation: CASSEGQGNSPLHF.

V and J are TRBV19 and TRBJ1-4; 8 positions match TRBD1. CDR3 length: 14 amino acids. In germline, CDR1 is LNHDA, CDR2 SQIVND (reference sequence). J gave up 6 bases and V 6 bases, and 6 bases lay outside the gene matches. The CDR3: CASRAGQGYEKLFF. As DNA, the CDR3 is TGTGCCAGTAGGGCCGGACAGGGATATGAAAAACTGTTTTTT.

The CDR3 sequence is CASRADRARETQYF. CDR3 coding DNA: TGTGCCAGCAGAGCGGACAGGGCACGGGAGACCCAGTACTTC. The V gene is TRBV7-2, the J gene TRBJ2-5; 8 nucleotides agree with TRBD1. CDR1 SGHTA and CDR2 FQGNSA come from the germline V gene. This CDR3 region has 14 residues. With V trimmed by 6 bases and J by 5 bases, 8 bases remained unmatched.

The chain recombines TRBV11-3 with TRBJ2-6; D is uncertain. Per the germline V gene, CDR1 is SGHNT and CDR2 is YENEEA. The CDR3 totals 15 residues. V gave up 1 base and J gave up 0 bases, with 4 bases separating them. CDR3: CASSLVGSGANVLTF. The CDR3 DNA is TGTGCCAGCAGCTTAGTCGGCTCTGGGGCCAACGTCCTGACTTTC.